This passage covers 22 T cell receptor beta chains from one sample sequenced in a study of blood T cell repertoires in COVID-19. Produced via immunoSEQ multiplex PCR; TCRdb's table is partial and in-frame only. The table shows about 88,000 clones, with less than 75% occurring only once. Sequencing input: peripheral blood. Every receptor here comes from a woman aged 55-69 years in a cohort sampled during active or convalescent COVID-19.

The chain employs TRBV11-2 and TRBJ1-1, with D perhaps TRBD1 (6 bases). Germline values: CDR1 SGHAT, CDR2 FQNNGV. The CDR3 length is 18 residues. The V end lost 1 base, the J end lost 1 base, and 19 bases lay between the germline ends. This chain's CDR3 is CASSLVLGGGVGNTEAFF. For the CDR3, the DNA is TGTGCCAGCAGCTTAGTTTTGGGTGGGGGCGTTGGGAACACTGAAGCTTTCTTT.

The V call is TRBV28, the J call TRBJ2-4, with TRBD2 identical over 16 bases. With 5 bases clipped from V and 0 bases from J, the junction kept 4 bases outside the gene matches. The CDR3 has 18 amino acids. CDR1 is MDHEN and CDR2 is SYDVKM in the germline V gene. CDR3: CASSPGTSGGAAKNIQYF. DNA for the CDR3: TGTGCCAGCAGTCCCGGGACTAGCGGGGGGGCAGCCAAAAACATTCAGTACTTC.

This chain connects TRBV5-1 to TRBJ1-4; 11 bases fit TRBD1. The CDR3 sequence is 15 residues long. V was pared by 0 bases and J by 7 bases, with 2 bases of the junction left unmatched. CDR1 is SGHRS and CDR2 is YFSETQ in the germline V gene. This chain's CDR3 is CASSLDGQGAEKLFF. CDR3 bases: TGCGCCAGCAGCTTGGATGGACAGGGGGCTGAAAAACTGTTTTTT.

This clone was seen a handful of times. The chain combines TRBV29-1 with TRBJ2-1, with D possibly TRBD2 on 5 matching bases. The V end was cut by 1 base, the J end by 9 bases, with 22 bases between. CDR3 size: 16 residues. The germline V gene encodes CDR1 SQVTM and CDR2 ANQGSEA. CDR3 nucleotides: TGCAGCGTTGAAGTATCTTCGGGGTTCAGGTTGGTTGAGCAGTTCTTC. This codes for CSVEVSSGFRLVEQFF.

The chain combines TRBV28 with TRBJ2-1; possibly TRBD2 for D (6 bases). V dropped 4 bases and J dropped 5 bases, with 9 bases sitting between them. The CDR3 loop spans 13 amino acids. Germline CDR1 MDHEN, CDR2 SYDVKM. CDR3 in amino acids: CASSSGLNNEQFF. In DNA form, the CDR3 reads TGTGCCAGCAGTTCGGGACTGAACAATGAGCAGTTCTTC.

The chain recombines TRBV5-4 with TRBJ2-5; 12 bases are shared with TRBD2. V dropped 0 bases and J dropped 5; count of bases not matched to a gene: 2. Germline lookup yields CDR1 SGHNT and CDR2 YYREEE (reference sequence). The CDR3 extends over 15 amino acids. This chain's CDR3 is CASSLGLAGVETQYF. For the CDR3, the DNA is TGTGCCAGCAGCTTGGGACTAGCGGGGGTGGAGACCCAGTACTTC.

The chain employs TRBV4-2 and TRBJ1-3; no firm D call. This CDR3 contains 17 residues. The V end was cut by 1 base, the J end by 0 bases, with 13 bases between. Germline-derived CDR1 and CDR2 are LGHNA and YNFKEQ. The CDR3 sequence: CASSQAGLASSGNTIYF. The CDR3 DNA reads as TGTGCCAGCAGCCAAGCTGGGTTGGCTAGCTCTGGAAACACCATATATTTT.

The gene calls are TRBV20-1 and TRBJ2-7; 8 bases line up with TRBD1. Germline-derived CDR1 and CDR2 are DFQATT and SNEGSKA (reference sequence). J lost 2 bases, V lost 3 bases, and 6 bases had no gene match. This CDR3 comprises 14 residues. The CDR3 bases are TGCAGTGCTAGTGGGACAGGAGAGACCTACGAGCAGTACTTC. Protein sequence: CSASGTGETYEQYF.

The V call is TRBV7-8, the J call TRBJ2-1; 7 nucleotides line up with TRBD2. This CDR3 is built from 16 residues. The V segment lost 1 base and the J segment 4 bases; nucleotides outside the gene matches: 7. Germline assignment: CDR1 SGHVS and CDR2 FQNEAQ. The CDR3 sequence is CASSLGGDYTYNEQFF. DNA for the CDR3: TGTGCCAGCAGCTTAGGAGGGGACTACACTTACAATGAGCAGTTCTTC.

This clone was seen just once. This rearrangement joins TRBV6-5 to TRBJ1-1, with D unresolved. V shed 6 bases and J shed 6 bases, with 14 bases lying between them. CDR1 and CDR2 (germline): MNHEY, SVGAGI. CDR3 size: 13 residues. This CDR3 is CASRRHLSAEAFF. CDR3 DNA: TGTGCCAGCAGGAGGCACCTGAGCGCTGAAGCTTTCTTT.

In DNA form, the CDR3 reads TGTGCCAGCAGCCTACAGGGGATTAACACTGAAGCTTTCTTT. The encoded protein is CASSLQGINTEAFF. V is TRBV7-6 and J is TRBJ1-1; 7 positions match TRBD1. CDR1 SGHVS and CDR2 FNYEAQ come from the germline V gene. The CDR3 totals 14 residues. V trimming: 5 bases; J trimming: 2 bases; junction bases outside the gene matches: 5.

This chain uses TRBV11-2 with TRBJ1-2; TRBD1 matches at 11 bases. The junction had 11 bases not matched to a gene; V was cut back by 4 bases and J by 7 bases. This CDR3 comprises 16 residues. CDR1 SGHAT and CDR2 FQNNGV come from the germline V gene. CDR3 loop: CASSSTTGQGARGYTF. Here the CDR3 DNA reads TGTGCCAGCAGCTCTACGACAGGACAGGGGGCTCGTGGCTACACCTTC.

This clone was observed a few times. The chain is built from TRBV6-5 and TRBJ1-4; 7 bases are a match to TRBD1. Germline V gene data show CDR1 as MNHEY and CDR2 as SVGAGI. V dropped 8 bases and J dropped 1; count of bases not matched to a gene: 4. The CDR3 covers 14 residues. CDR3 coding DNA: TGTGCCAGCTCGAACAGGGGAACTAATGAAAAACTGTTTTTT. Protein: CASSNRGTNEKLFF.

V gene TRBV10-3 combines with J gene TRBJ1-1; 7 positions agree with TRBD1. Germline V lookup: CDR1 ENHRY, CDR2 SYGVKD. J lost 4 bases, V lost 2 bases, and 7 bases had no gene match. CDR3 length: 15 amino acids. The CDR3 is CAISEATGATTEAFF. The CDR3, as DNA: TGTGCCATCAGTGAGGCCACAGGGGCCACCACTGAAGCTTTCTTT.

The CDR3 bases are TGTGCCAGCAGTTTAACGGGGAGCGAGCAGTACTTC. Translation gives CASSLTGSEQYF. The chain carries TRBV27 and TRBJ2-7, with D perhaps matching TRBD2 (5 bases). V shed 2 bases and J shed 6 bases, with 8 bases lying between them. Per germline, CDR1 MNHEY and CDR2 SMNVEV (reference sequence). The CDR3 has 12 amino acids.

V and J are TRBV5-4 and TRBJ2-5, with 11 bases lining up with TRBD2. Germline V gene sequence: CDR1 SGHNT, CDR2 YYREEE (reference sequence). Trimming took 2 bases from V and 5 from J; bases not matched to a gene: 5. CDR3 length: 15 residues. CDR3 sequence (DNA): TGTGCCAGCAGCTTTAGCGGGGGGGCCGGGGAGACCCAGTACTTC. Translated: CASSFSGGAGETQYF.

V usage is TRBV5-4 and J usage is TRBJ2-2; 9 positions match TRBD2. The V gene end was trimmed by 3 bases and the J gene end by 8 bases; junction bases not matched to a gene: 11. Germline CDR1 reads SGHNT; CDR2 reads YYREEE (reference sequence). The CDR3 spans 16 residues. The CDR3 here is CASSSGTSRTQGELFF. CDR3 DNA sequence: TGTGCCAGCAGCTCCGGGACTAGCAGGACCCAAGGGGAGCTGTTTTTT.

The gene calls are TRBV10-3 and TRBJ1-5, with 7 bases identical to TRBD1. CDR3 length equals 14 residues. V dropped 5 bases and J dropped 3; count of bases not matched to a gene: 4. Per the germline V gene, CDR1 is ENHRY and CDR2 is SYGVKD. The CDR3 region has the DNA TGTGCCATCAGTCGCGACAGGGTCAATCAGCCCCAGCATTTT. It is translated as CAISRDRVNQPQHF.

This clone was seen a handful of times. The chain carries TRBV5-4 and TRBJ2-5, with 7 bases identical to TRBD1. This CDR3 has 14 residues. The V gene's germline CDR1 is SGHNT and CDR2 YYREEE (reference sequence). V trimming: 3 bases; J trimming: 0 bases; junction bases outside the gene matches: 2. The CDR3 DNA follows: TGTGCCAGCAGCTCGACAGGGAACCAAGAGACCCAGTACTTC. Translated: CASSSTGNQETQYF.

The chain is built from TRBV19 and TRBJ2-2, with D tentatively TRBD1 (5 bases). Germline CDR1 reads LNHDA; CDR2 reads SQIVND (reference sequence). The V end lost 7 bases, the J end lost 1 base, and 10 bases lay between the germline ends. The CDR3 is 14 amino acids. CDR3 amino acids: CASTTDRNTGELFF. DNA of the CDR3: TGTGCCAGTACTACAGACAGGAACACCGGGGAGCTGTTTTTT.

This chain uses TRBV19 with TRBJ1-6; TRBD1 might be the D (6 bases). Germline values: CDR1 LNHDA, CDR2 SQIVND (reference sequence). The CDR3 contains 17 residues. Trimming shortened V by 3 bases and J by 4 bases, and 16 bases separated the two germline ends. The CDR3 DNA is TGTGCCAGTAGTATGGCCCCGGGACACAGTTATAATTCACCCCTCCACTTT. Its translation: CASSMAPGHSYNSPLHF.

The table lists this clone with a count of one. The chain is built from TRBV19 and TRBJ2-1; a possible D gene is TRBD1 (6 bases). The germline V gene encodes CDR1 LNHDA and CDR2 SQIVND (reference sequence). Trimming took off 9 bases at V and 4 bases at J, with 13 bases between the two ends. CDR3 size: 13 residues. The CDR3 protein is CASNGQLYNEQFF. The CDR3 nucleotides read TGTGCCAGCAACGGACAGTTATACAATGAGCAGTTCTTC.